The TCR beta chain under discussion was sequenced for a study of cytomegalovirus exposure and HLA in healthy donors. CDR3 length equals 13 residues. Germline V lookup: CDR1 SGHAT, CDR2 FQNNGV. Trimming pared 3 bases from V and 5 bases from J, leaving 8 bases between. A note on this clone: The antigen is unknown.

Whole-study findings and limits: Subsequent analysis showed first-cohort TCR clusters tending to co-occur in 120 validation repertoires. Cytomegalovirus association was assigned to about 150 TCR beta chains. Both high specificity and high sensitivity reportedly marked the classifier's diagnosis of cytomegalovirus status.

Repertoires were generated with immunoSEQ multiplex PCR, while TCRdb's copy carries only in-frame clones and drops some. Of about 140,000 clones in the sample, approximately 86% were seen once. The sequence was obtained from a woman aged 18-35 years in good health and CMV-seropositive. The sequenced sample consisted of PBMCs. The chain has TRBV11-2 and TRBJ1-5, with a tentative D call TRBD1 (5 bases). Written as DNA, the CDR3 is TGTGCCAGCAGCTTCGGAGGGGATCAGCCCCAGCATTTT. Amino acid sequence: CASSFGGDQPQHF.